The 2 T cell receptor beta chains below were found in one sample sequenced in a study of T-cell memory formation after mild COVID-19. TCRdb re-analysed the 5' RACE reads in MiXCR, keeping a single row per CDR3 protein. The sample lists just over 300,000 distinct CDR3 sequences; approximately 19% were seen once. Sequenced sample: PBMCs or a T cell subset sorted from them (not recorded which). All receptors derive from a man younger than 35 who had mild COVID-19 (a few samples of this study predate the infection). Cell type and time point are not known.

This clonotype appeared a few times. This rearrangement joins TRBV6-5 to TRBJ2-3, with 8 bases that match TRBD2. V lost 6 bases, J lost 4 bases, and 6 bases stayed unmatched. Per germline, CDR1 MNHEY and CDR2 SVGAGI. The CDR3 extends over 14 amino acids. The CDR3 bases are TGTGCCAGCAGCGCCGGGACTAGGGCAGATACGCAGTATTTT. It yields the protein CASSAGTRADTQYF.

The CDR3 region has the DNA TGTGCCAGCAGCCATAGGGGTGCAGGGGGAAATGAGCAGTTCTTC. Translating gives CASSHRGAGGNEQFF. The rearrangement links TRBV3-1 to TRBJ2-1, with TRBD1 matching 7 bases. With 3 bases clipped from V and 7 bases from J, the junction kept 9 bases outside the gene matches. Germline V gene data show CDR1 as LGHDT and CDR2 as YNNKEL (reference sequence). The CDR3 is 15 residues long.